Following are 27 T cell receptor beta chains from one sample sequenced in a study of T cell changes during pregnancy in multiple sclerosis (dated by TCRdb to the late 2010s). The library was generated by the immunoSEQ multiplex PCR assay. The table comes from immuneACCESS by way of TCRdb, which keeps in-frame sequences with V and J called. Part of the clones is missing from these tables; in studies checked, under half for an unresolved V gene and the rest for unknown reasons. The sample contains 55,000 to 85,000 clones, around 94% of them found a single time. Clones ranked in the top ten supply 0.58% of the sample. Sequencing used peripheral blood, obtained in the third trimester of pregnancy. The receptor source for this set is a female donor with multiple sclerosis, enrolled in a pregnancy study.

This chain links TRBV6-5 with TRBJ1-3; D gene ambiguous. From germline, CDR1 is MNHEY and CDR2 SVGAGI. Trimming cost V 8 bases and J 5 bases, with 16 bases left between them. This CDR3 region has 14 residues. The CDR3 region is CASWGVPRRNTIYF. CDR3 in DNA: TGTGCCAGCTGGGGAGTTCCCCGCAGAAACACCATATATTTT.

The chain employs TRBV4-3 and TRBJ2-5, with 7 nucleotides matching TRBD1. The J call is doubtful: the DNA matches TRBJ2-7 better. This CDR3 has 15 amino acids. The germline V gene encodes CDR1 LGHNA and CDR2 YSLEER. The CDR3 DNA follows: TGCGCCAGCAGCCTCTCGACAGGGTATTCCTACGAGCAGTACTTC. It yields the protein CASSLSTGYSYEQYF.

This chain uses TRBV19 with TRBJ1-4; TRBD1 is a possible D gene (6 bases). Between the trimmed V and J ends, which lost 3 bases and 6 bases, there was a span of 11 bases. The V gene's germline CDR1 is LNHDA and CDR2 SQIVND (reference sequence). The CDR3 contains 14 residues. CDR3 DNA: TGTGCCAGTAGTATTGGGGGGGGCGATGAAAAACTGTTTTTT. It encodes CASSIGGGDEKLFF.

The chain recombines TRBV5-1 with TRBJ1-6, with a weak D call TRBD1 (6 bases). Germline lookup yields CDR1 SGHRS and CDR2 YFSETQ. V lost 7 bases and J lost 10, with 21 bases in between. There are 15 residues in the CDR3. The CDR3 region is CASPRRGGGGSPLHF. CDR3 in DNA: TGCGCCAGCCCCCGGCGGGGGGGCGGAGGCTCACCCCTCCACTTT. Looking up the rest from reference TRBV5-1 and TRBJ1-6 gives the full variable domain: KAGVTQTPRYLIKTRGQQVTLSCSPISGHRSVSWYQQTPGQGLQFLFEYFSETQRNKGNFPGRFSGRQFSNSRSEMNVSTLELGDSALYLCASPRRGGGGSPLHFGNGTRLTVT.

The rearrangement joins TRBV29-1 to TRBJ1-2, with 9 bases fitting TRBD1. Germline assignment: CDR1 SQVTM and CDR2 ANQGSEA. Germline trimming cut 6 bases from V and 6 bases from J; bases unmatched to any gene: 5. There are 12 residues in the CDR3. CDR3 loop: CSVRTGEDGYTF. The CDR3 region has the DNA TGCAGCGTAAGGACAGGGGAGGATGGCTACACCTTC.

The J gene is TRBJ2-7, the V gene TRBV4-2, with TRBD1 identical over 7 bases. The CDR3 has 14 residues. V was pared by 3 bases and J by 7 bases, with 9 bases of the junction left unmatched. Germline loops: CDR1 LGHNA, CDR2 YNFKEQ. The CDR3 sequence: CASSHRDSVEEQYF. The CDR3 bases are TGTGCCAGCAGCCACCGGGACAGCGTAGAAGAGCAGTACTTC.

The chain has TRBV19 and TRBJ1-5; TRBD1 might be the D (5 bases). With 1 base removed from V and 6 bases from J, the gap between germline ends came to 7 bases. The CDR3 length is 13 residues. From germline, CDR1 is LNHDA and CDR2 SQIVND (reference sequence). CDR3 nucleotide sequence: TGTGCCAGTAGTATAGGTCAGGGTCAGCCCCAGCATTTT. As protein: CASSIGQGQPQHF.

The chain has TRBV19 and TRBJ1-5; 7 bases match TRBD1. The CDR3 is 14 amino acids. Germline CDR1 and CDR2: LNHDA and SQIVND (reference sequence). V lost 5 bases to trimming and J lost 5 bases; unmatched junction nucleotides: 6. CDR3 in DNA: TGTGCCAGTAGTGACCGGGACAGCCATCAGCCCCAGCATTTT. Amino acid sequence: CASSDRDSHQPQHF.

V gene TRBV30 combines with J gene TRBJ2-7, with 7 bases lining up with TRBD1. The V segment lost 3 bases and the J segment 0 bases; nucleotides outside the gene matches: 11. Germline V lookup: CDR1 GTSNPN, CDR2 SVGIG (reference sequence). The CDR3 extends over 16 amino acids. The CDR3 protein is CAWSRQGVGYSYEQYF. CDR3 bases: TGTGCCTGGAGCCGACAGGGTGTGGGGTACTCCTACGAGCAGTACTTC.

The chain links TRBV20-1 to TRBJ1-1, with D perhaps TRBD1 (5 bases). This CDR3 comprises 10 residues. Per germline, CDR1 DFQATT and CDR2 SNEGSKA (reference sequence). This CDR3 reads CRGQGTEAFF. The CDR3 DNA is TGCAGAGGGCAGGGCACTGAAGCTTTCTTT.

The rearrangement joins TRBV5-5 to TRBJ1-4; D not certain. Germline CDR1 and CDR2: SGHKS and YYEKEE (reference sequence). The CDR3 runs to 16 residues. V was cut by 1 base and J by 7 bases, with 17 bases left in between. The CDR3 loop reads CASSLTAVQEGEKLFF. CDR3 in DNA: TGTGCCAGCAGCTTGACAGCTGTCCAGGAGGGTGAAAAACTGTTTTTT.

This chain uses TRBV7-2 with TRBJ1-1; no definite D call. The germline V and J ends were trimmed by 5 bases and 0 bases, with 4 bases remaining between them. The CDR3 contains 12 residues. Germline V gives CDR1 SGHTA, CDR2 FQGNSA. The CDR3 here is CASSHLNTEAFF. The CDR3 nucleotides read TGTGCCAGCAGCCATTTGAACACTGAAGCTTTCTTT.

The chain recombines TRBV30 with TRBJ1-6; 9 bases are a match to TRBD1. CDR3 length: 16 residues. Germline CDR1 is GTSNPN and CDR2 is SVGIG (reference sequence). Trimming at V came to 0 bases and at J to 10 bases, leaving 10 bases not matched to a gene. DNA of the CDR3: TGTGCCTGGAGTGTCCCGGGACAGGGTAGTCGCTCACCCCTCCACTTT. As protein: CAWSVPGQGSRSPLHF.

On this clone: Other DNA sequences in the sample encode the same CDR3. This rearrangement joins TRBV7-2 to TRBJ1-2; no clear D. The V end was cut by 3 bases, the J end by 5 bases, with 7 bases between. Looked up from germline, CDR1 is SGHTA and CDR2 is FQGNSA. The CDR3 covers 12 residues. This chain's CDR3 is CASSLEGYGYTF. Here the CDR3 DNA reads TGTGCCAGCAGCTTGGAGGGATATGGCTACACCTTC.

The rearrangement joins TRBV13 to TRBJ2-7, with D perhaps matching TRBD1 (6 bases). CDR1 and CDR2 from the germline V gene are PRHDT and FYEKMQ (reference sequence). The CDR3 has 14 amino acids. V was clipped by 4 bases and J by 1 base, with 11 bases between them. The CDR3 sequence: CASSYDRWSYEQYF. CDR3 nucleotides: TGTGCCAGCAGCTACGACAGGTGGTCCTACGAGCAGTACTTC.

The chain links TRBV11-3 to TRBJ2-1; D is unresolved. The length of the CDR3 is 15 residues. The V end lost 2 bases, the J end lost 0 bases, and 8 bases lay between the germline ends. Germline loops: CDR1 SGHNT, CDR2 YENEEA. The CDR3 spells CASSLILSSYNEQFF. The CDR3 DNA reads as TGTGCCAGCAGCTTAATCCTAAGCTCCTACAATGAGCAGTTCTTC.

V gene TRBV4-1 combines with J gene TRBJ1-4; 8 bases agree with TRBD1. Germline V gene lookup returns CDR1 MGHRA and CDR2 YSYEKL. V was clipped by 2 bases and J by 5 bases; unmatched bases: 1. CDR3 size: 14 residues. The CDR3 DNA follows: TGCGCCAGCAGCCAATGGACAGGGAATGAAAAACTGTTTTTT. This translates into CASSQWTGNEKLFF.

The V gene is TRBV5-1, the J gene TRBJ1-6; a weak D match, TRBD1 (5 bases). V was shortened by 3 bases and J by 8 bases, with 15 bases between the two germline ends. CDR3 length equals 15 residues. From germline, CDR1 is SGHRS and CDR2 YFSETQ. The CDR3 region is CASSSTNQGYSPLHF. The CDR3, as DNA: TGCGCCAGCAGCTCCACTAACCAGGGTTATTCACCCCTCCACTTT. Full variable domain (outside the CDR3, taken from reference TRBV5-1 and TRBJ1-6): KAGVTQTPRYLIKTRGQQVTLSCSPISGHRSVSWYQQTPGQGLQFLFEYFSETQRNKGNFPGRFSGRQFSNSRSEMNVSTLELGDSALYLCASSSTNQGYSPLHFGNGTRLTVT.

The chain carries TRBV5-1 and TRBJ2-3, with D perhaps TRBD2 (5 bases). Germline loops: CDR1 SGHRS, CDR2 YFSETQ. The CDR3 has 12 residues. Trimming shortened V by 4 bases and J by 6 bases, and 9 bases separated the two germline ends. In DNA, the CDR3 is TGCGCCAGCAGCCCACTAGGGGATACGCAGTATTTT. It specifies CASSPLGDTQYF.

This clone is labeled medium-sized. The J gene is TRBJ2-3, the V gene TRBV6-4, with 12 bases that match TRBD2. This CDR3 contains 16 residues. V was pared by 3 bases and J by 6 bases, with 7 bases of the junction left unmatched. Germline V lookup: CDR1 MRHNA, CDR2 SNTAGT. The CDR3 DNA sequence: TGTGCCAGCAGTGAGGCTAGCGGGGGGGCCGCTGATACGCAGTATTTT. Translating gives CASSEASGGAADTQYF.

The chain is built from TRBV4-2 and TRBJ1-1; D is unclear. The germline CDR1 and CDR2 sequences are LGHNA and YNFKEQ. Trimming removed 2 bases from V and 3 bases from J, with 16 bases in between. The CDR3 is made up of 16 amino acids. The CDR3 spells CASSQPFVALDTEAFF. In DNA form, the CDR3 reads TGTGCCAGCAGCCAACCCTTCGTGGCCTTGGACACTGAAGCTTTCTTT.

This clone was detected only once. The chain recombines TRBV5-3 with TRBJ2-5; D may be TRBD2 (5 bases). TRBV5-3 is placed among ORFs of uncertain function. Trimming removed 4 bases at V and 1 base at J, with 14 bases between. This CDR3 is 15 amino acids long. The CDR3 nucleotides read TGTGCCAGAAGCGGAACGAGAGGGCCCCAAGAGACCCAGTACTTC. The encoded protein is CARSGTRGPQETQYF.

The J gene is TRBJ2-1, the V gene TRBV18, with 7 bases fitting TRBD1. CDR3 length: 13 residues. CDR1 and CDR2 from the germline V gene are KGHSH and LQKENI. J was trimmed by 8 bases and V by 3 bases; bases with no gene match: 4. The CDR3 reads CASSPTGRYEQFF. The CDR3 nucleotides read TGTGCCAGCTCACCGACAGGGCGTTATGAGCAGTTCTTC.

The V and J genes are TRBV7-2 and TRBJ2-1; 8 nucleotides agree with TRBD1. This CDR3 has 15 residues. Germline V gene data show CDR1 as SGHTA and CDR2 as FQGNSA. V was clipped by 5 bases and J by 1 base; unmatched bases: 4. For the CDR3, the DNA is TGTGCCAGCAGCCCAGGGGGCGAGTCCTACAATGAGCAGTTCTTC. Residues: CASSPGGESYNEQFF.

CDR3 loop: CAISDSVNFHF. CDR3 DNA: TGTGCCATCAGTGATTCGGTGAACTTTCACTTT. This chain joins TRBV10-3 and TRBJ1-6; no firm D call. Trimming left V 3 bases short and J 19 bases short, with 13 bases between. CDR3 length: 11 residues. CDR1 is ENHRY, CDR2 SYGVKD, per germline.

The V call is TRBV5-4, the J call TRBJ1-2; TRBD1 might be the D (6 bases). V lost 0 bases and J lost 7, with 13 bases in between. Germline V gives CDR1 SGHNT, CDR2 YYREEE (reference sequence). The CDR3 loop spans 14 amino acids. CDR3 sequence (DNA): TGTGCCAGCAGCTTGGTGGGGGCAGGGTCTGGCTACACCTTC. Protein: CASSLVGAGSGYTF.

The chain employs TRBV19 and TRBJ2-2, with 7 positions matching TRBD2. Trimming at V came to 4 bases and at J to 7 bases, leaving 9 bases not matched to a gene. This CDR3 comprises 15 residues. In germline, CDR1 is LNHDA, CDR2 SQIVND (reference sequence). The DNA of the CDR3 is TGTGCCAGTAGTACCATCCTCGGGGGGTTCGGGGAGCTGTTTTTT. It specifies CASSTILGGFGELFF.